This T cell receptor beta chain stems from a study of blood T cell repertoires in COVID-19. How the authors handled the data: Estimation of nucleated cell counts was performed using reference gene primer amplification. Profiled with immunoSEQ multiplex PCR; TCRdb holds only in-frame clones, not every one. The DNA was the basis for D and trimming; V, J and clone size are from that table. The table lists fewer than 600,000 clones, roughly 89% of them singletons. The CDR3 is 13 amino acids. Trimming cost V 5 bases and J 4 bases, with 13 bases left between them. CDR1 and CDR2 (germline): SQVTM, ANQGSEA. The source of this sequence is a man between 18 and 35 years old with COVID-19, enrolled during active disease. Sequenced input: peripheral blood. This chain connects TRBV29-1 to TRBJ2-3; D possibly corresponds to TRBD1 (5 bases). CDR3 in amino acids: CSVSSQGPDTQYF. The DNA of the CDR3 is TGCAGCGTTTCATCGCAGGGCCCAGATACGCAGTATTTT.